This T cell receptor (beta chain) is from a study of cytomegalovirus exposure and HLA in healthy donors. Study-wide results and limits: Clonal expansion was found to be greater in HLA-associated TCR beta chains than in equally common others in a later analysis.

PCR employed 60 Vbeta and 13 Jbeta primers. Sequencing used immunoSEQ multiplex PCR; TCRdb keeps in-frame clones, though not all of them. This table holds fewer than 120,000 clones, 65% to 80% found once. The CDR3 is made up of 15 amino acids. Trimming pared 10 bases from V and 2 bases from J, leaving 19 bases between. Germline lookup yields CDR1 MNHEY and CDR2 SMNVEV (reference sequence). Turning to this clone: The antigen remains undetermined.

The chain employs TRBV27 and TRBJ2-3; D not resolved. This clonotype was sampled from a woman aged 55 to 70 in good health and CMV-seropositive. Input material: PBMCs. The chain's CDR3 is CANPVGGQYTDTQYF. CDR3 sequence (DNA): TGTGCCAATCCCGTCGGCGGCCAATACACAGATACGCAGTATTTT.